The sequence of this T cell receptor (beta chain) was determined in a study of CD8 T cells in Susac syndrome (dated by TCRdb to between 2018 and 2020). Notes on the research overall: The study used repertoire sequencing to test whether antigen drove CD8+ T cell activation and differentiation in Susac syndrome. The clonality of the CD8+ T cell repertoire was compared across approximately 12 healthy donors, about 14 Susac syndrome patients and roughly 16 multiple sclerosis patients. Overall results and qualifications from the work: The TCR sequencing and HLA analysis was acknowledged to have included a relatively small number of individuals.

High-throughput TCR beta sequencing profiled peripheral blood CD8+ and CD4+ T cells from healthy donors, Susac syndrome patients and multiple sclerosis patients. Multiple sclerosis controls were treatment-naive patients with stable or active relapsing-remitting disease fulfilling revised McDonald criteria. CD8+ TEMRA cells were enriched by FACS, while bulk CD8+ and CD4+ T cells were purified by magnetic negative isolation. Blood was drawn into EDTA tubes, processed within 24 hours, and PBMCs were isolated by density gradient centrifugation. PBMCs intended for TCR sequencing were cryopreserved in liquid nitrogen and were subsequently thawed in a 37 degrees C water bath. The sorted or isolated CD4+, CD8+ and CD8+ TEMRA cells had a purity of 90% or higher. Measured from the cysteine to the phenylalanine, the CDR3 is 17 residues long. Just the 51-base CDR3 DNA is kept, in frame starting at base 1. The germline V and J ends show losses of 5 bases and 0 bases respectively, and no gene match explains 8 bases of the junction. The germline V gene sets CDR1 to MNHEY and CDR2 to SVGAGI.

RNA was extracted using the RNeasy kit, and about 0.45 to 1 microgram was reverse transcribed with random hexamers. The immunoSEQ multiplex PCR assay, covering 54 Vbeta and 13 Jbeta segments, was used to amplify TCR beta CDR3 regions. Bias from PCR amplification was corrected by using a synthetic template baseline for primer optimization and for computational correction. The authors processed their data as follows. Reads were assigned to V, D and J genes according to IMGT and analyzed in immunoSEQ Analyzer, with only productive sequences retained. Clonality was computed as one minus Shannon entropy normalized by log2 of the number of productive unique sequences. For each patient and control, public and private clones were evaluated within the 100 most prevalent clones. Clones were defined as Susac-specific when absent from the healthy and MS cohorts, from approximately 1,100 published viral clones and from other ImmuneACCESS disease sequences. In-frame beta chains were kept once TCRdb had trimmed the public reads at Q25 with fastp and called clones with MiXCR. Identical CDR3 protein sequences are pooled into one entry, listed with their most common genes and DNA. TCRdb's processing, not the authors' own work, is the source of the V and J calls. The sample has 250,000 to 300,000 distinct CDR3 sequences on record, about 82% of them singletons. The ten largest clones represent roughly 0.22% of the sample.

Details on this clonotype: No cognate antigen has been identified for it. There are no base qualities to consult, and no much larger clone falls within one base.

Recombination linked TRBV6-5 to TRBJ1-1, with 11 bases aligning to TRBD1. Sample: CD8+ T cells from PBMCs. The receptor was isolated from a human donor with multiple sclerosis. The CDR3 amino acid sequence is: CASSHWGTGGVNTEAFF. The bases are TGTGCCAGCAGTCACTGGGGGACAGGGGGTGTGAACACTGAAGCTTTCTTT.